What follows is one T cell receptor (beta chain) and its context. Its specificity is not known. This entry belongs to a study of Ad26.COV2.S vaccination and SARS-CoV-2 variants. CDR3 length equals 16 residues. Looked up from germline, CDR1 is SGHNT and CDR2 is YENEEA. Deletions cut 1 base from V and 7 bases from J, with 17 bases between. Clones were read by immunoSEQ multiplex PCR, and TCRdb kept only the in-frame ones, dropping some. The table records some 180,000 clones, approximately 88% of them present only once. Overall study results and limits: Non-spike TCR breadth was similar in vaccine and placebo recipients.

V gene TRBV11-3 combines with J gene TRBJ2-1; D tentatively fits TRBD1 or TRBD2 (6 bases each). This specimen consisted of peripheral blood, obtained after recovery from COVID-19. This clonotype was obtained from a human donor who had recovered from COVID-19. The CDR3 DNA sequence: TGTGCCAGCAGCTTAGCAGGGGCTGGGGGGTGGAATGAGCAGTTCTTC. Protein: CASSLAGAGGWNEQFF.